Shown below are 7 T cell receptor beta chains from a single sample sequenced in a study of blood T cell repertoires in COVID-19 (dated by TCRdb to 2018 to 2020). The library relied on the immunoSEQ multiplex PCR assay. The source is immuneACCESS, and TCRdb retained only in-frame sequences with V and J called. Part of the clones is not carried over; for the studies checked, unresolved V genes explain less than half of this, and the remainder is unexplained. The sample contains 250,000 to 350,000 clones, about four fifths of them found a single time. The biggest ten clones account for around 1.6% of the sample. The sequencing sample was made of peripheral blood. These receptor sequences come from a human donor with COVID-19, enrolled during active disease. The donor label of this sample is uncertain.

V usage is TRBV11-3 and J usage is TRBJ2-2; 7 bases are a match to TRBD2. The CDR3 consists of 16 residues. V was pared by 4 bases and J by 7 bases, with 12 bases of the junction left unmatched. CDR1 SGHNT and CDR2 YENEEA come from the germline V gene. CDR3 in DNA: TGTGCCAGCAGCTCGCACCATCGGGGGGAGGGCGGGGAGCTGTTTTTT. It yields the protein CASSSHHRGEGGELFF.

The chain is built from TRBV2 and TRBJ1-5; 8 nucleotides match TRBD1. The CDR3 consists of 16 residues. V lost 8 bases and J lost 6; bases outside the gene matches: 15. Looked up from germline, CDR1 is SNHLY and CDR2 is FYNNEI. The CDR3 nucleotides are TGTGCCAGCCGGGATAGCTATCAGGGGGCCTCTCAGCCCCAGCATTTT. Its translation is CASRDSYQGASQPQHF.

This chain links TRBV6-6 with TRBJ1-1, with unresolved D. This CDR3 has 16 amino acids. V lost 0 bases and J 0 bases, leaving 11 bases between the germline ends. Looked up from germline, CDR1 is MNHNY and CDR2 is SVGAGI (reference sequence). The CDR3 here is CASSYSGNGMNTEAFF. The CDR3 DNA is TGTGCCAGCAGTTACTCAGGAAACGGGATGAACACTGAAGCTTTCTTT.

The chain employs TRBV5-4 and TRBJ2-1, with D possibly matching TRBD2 (6 bases). The germline CDR1 and CDR2 sequences are SGHNT and YYREEE (reference sequence). V gave up 1 base and J gave up 15 bases, with 17 bases separating them. This CDR3 has 13 amino acids. Here the CDR3 DNA reads TGTGCCAGCAGCTTGTCGGCCGGGAGTCATCCGTTCTTC. It encodes CASSLSAGSHPFF.

The gene calls are TRBV2 and TRBJ2-3; D remains ambiguous. The germline V and J ends were trimmed by 8 bases and 1 base, with 13 bases remaining between them. The CDR3 covers 14 residues. Germline CDR1 is SNHLY and CDR2 is FYNNEI. This CDR3 is CASPLYVGTDTQYF. The CDR3 coding sequence is TGTGCCAGCCCCCTATACGTGGGCACAGATACGCAGTATTTT.

The J gene is TRBJ1-1, the V gene TRBV5-6; unclear D gene. CDR3 size: 14 residues. Germline-derived CDR1 and CDR2 are SGHDT and YYEEEE. V lost 4 bases and J lost 3, with 13 bases in between. The CDR3 sequence: CASSRRGSYTEAFF. The CDR3 DNA sequence: TGTGCCAGCAGCCGACGGGGTTCTTACACTGAAGCTTTCTTT.

The chain's CDR3 is CASSKLVGQENTEAFF. In nucleotides, the CDR3 is TGTGCCAGCAGCAAATTGGTGGGACAGGAGAACACTGAAGCTTTCTTT. The gene calls are TRBV21-1 and TRBJ1-1; the D call TRBD1 from the table was never checked on the DNA. TRBV21-1 is a pseudogene locus. The CDR3 is 16 amino acids.